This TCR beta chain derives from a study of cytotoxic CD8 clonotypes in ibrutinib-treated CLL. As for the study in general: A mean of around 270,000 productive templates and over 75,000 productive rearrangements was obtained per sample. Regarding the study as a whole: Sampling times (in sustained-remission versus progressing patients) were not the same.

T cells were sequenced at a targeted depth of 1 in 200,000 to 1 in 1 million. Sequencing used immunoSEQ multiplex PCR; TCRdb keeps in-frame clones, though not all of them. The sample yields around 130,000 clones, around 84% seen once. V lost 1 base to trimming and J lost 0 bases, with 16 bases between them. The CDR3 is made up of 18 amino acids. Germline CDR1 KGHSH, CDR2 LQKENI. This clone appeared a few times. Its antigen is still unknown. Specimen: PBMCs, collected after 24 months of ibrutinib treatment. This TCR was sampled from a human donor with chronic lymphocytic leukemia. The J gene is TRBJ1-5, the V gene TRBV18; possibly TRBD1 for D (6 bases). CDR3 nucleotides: TGTGCCAGCTCACCACGGGGGCAAAGTCTGGATAGCAATCAGCCCCAGCATTTT. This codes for CASSPRGQSLDSNQPQHF.